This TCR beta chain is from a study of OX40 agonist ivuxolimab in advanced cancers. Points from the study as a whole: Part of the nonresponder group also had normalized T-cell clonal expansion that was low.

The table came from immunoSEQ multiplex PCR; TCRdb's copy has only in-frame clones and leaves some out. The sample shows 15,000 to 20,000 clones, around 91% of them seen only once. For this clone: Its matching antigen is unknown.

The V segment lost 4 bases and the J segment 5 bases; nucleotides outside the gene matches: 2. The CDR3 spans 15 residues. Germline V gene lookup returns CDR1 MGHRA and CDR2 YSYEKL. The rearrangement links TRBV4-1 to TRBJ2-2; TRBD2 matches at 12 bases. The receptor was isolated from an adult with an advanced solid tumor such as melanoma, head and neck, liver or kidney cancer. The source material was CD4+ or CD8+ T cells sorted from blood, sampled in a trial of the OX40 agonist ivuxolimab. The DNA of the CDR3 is TGCGCCAGCAGCCGTCTAGCGGGAGGGACCGGGGAGCTGTTTTTT. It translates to CASSRLAGGTGELFF.